This TCR beta chain was profiled in a study of vaccination and CD4 T cells after COVID-19. Study details: Six men and four women formed the convalescents, two being Hispanic. Spike peptides, overlapping and drawn from SARS-CoV-2, HCoV-NL63, HCoV-OC43 and HCoV-229E, were used to stimulate cells.

This clonotype was counted a few times. The antigen remains unidentified. Indicated treatment: approximately 9-day PBMC culture with coronavirus spike peptide pools or control peptides (ViraFEST assay). Expanded clonotypes were found by TCR sequencing after peptide-pool stimulation (ViraFEST). In germline, CDR1 is SGHVS, CDR2 FQNEAQ. The CDR3 is made up of 11 amino acids. V lost 3 bases to trimming and J lost 8 bases, with 7 bases between them. The Oncomine TCR Beta short-read assay was applied to DNA of cultured CD4+ T cells. TCRdb itself ran the PCR reads through MiXCR, one entry per CDR3 protein. The data show tens of thousands of distinct CDR3 sequences, with roughly 70% seen just once and about 3.7% held by the top ten.

Source material: CD4+ T cells from blood, cultured in vitro. The chain carries TRBV7-8 and TRBJ1-2; possibly TRBD1 for D (5 bases). The TCR comes from a human donor who had recovered from COVID-19. CDR3 residues: CASSFGGGYTF. The CDR3, as DNA: TGTGCCAGCAGCTTCGGGGGAGGCTACACCTTC.